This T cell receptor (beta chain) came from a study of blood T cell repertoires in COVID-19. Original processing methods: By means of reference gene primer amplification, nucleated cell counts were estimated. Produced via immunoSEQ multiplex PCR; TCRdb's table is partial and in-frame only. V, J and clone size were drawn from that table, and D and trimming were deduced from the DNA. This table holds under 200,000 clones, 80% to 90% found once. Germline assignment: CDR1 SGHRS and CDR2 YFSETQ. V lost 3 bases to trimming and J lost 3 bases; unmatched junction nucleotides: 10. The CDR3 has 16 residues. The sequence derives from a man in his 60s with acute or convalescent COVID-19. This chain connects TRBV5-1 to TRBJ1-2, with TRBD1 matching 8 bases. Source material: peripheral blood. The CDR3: CASSSATGAGDYGYTF. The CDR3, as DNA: TGCGCCAGCAGCTCAGCGACAGGGGCGGGGGACTATGGCTACACCTTC.